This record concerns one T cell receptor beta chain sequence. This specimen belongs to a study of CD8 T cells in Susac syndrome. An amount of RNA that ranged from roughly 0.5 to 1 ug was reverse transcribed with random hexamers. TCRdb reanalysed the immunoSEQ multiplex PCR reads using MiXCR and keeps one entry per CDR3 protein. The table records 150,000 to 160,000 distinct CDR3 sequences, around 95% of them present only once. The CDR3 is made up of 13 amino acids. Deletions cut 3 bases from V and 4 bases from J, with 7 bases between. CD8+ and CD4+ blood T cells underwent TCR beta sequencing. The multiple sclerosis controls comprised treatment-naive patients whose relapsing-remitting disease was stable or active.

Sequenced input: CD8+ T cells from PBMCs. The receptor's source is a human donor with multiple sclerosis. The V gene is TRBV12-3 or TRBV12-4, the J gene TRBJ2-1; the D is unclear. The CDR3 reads CASSFKGYNEQFF. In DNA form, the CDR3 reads TGTGCCAGCAGTTTTAAGGGTTACAATGAGCAGTTCTTC.